The 19 T cell receptor beta chains given below trace back to one sample, sequenced in a study of shared clonotypes between healthy human individuals. Clones were sequenced by immunoSEQ multiplex PCR, and TCRdb holds only the in-frame ones, with some missing. This sample has 2 million to 2.5 million clones, with approximately 94% found just once. The naive CD8 fraction comprised CD45RO-negative cells positively selected for CCR7 and excluded terminally differentiated effector memory CD45RA+ cells. Sequenced input: naive CD8+ T cells from PBMCs. Receptor source: a man aged 18 to 35 in good health. Some clones in this sample may be carry-over from other donors' samples.

V is TRBV15 and J is TRBJ1-1, with D hard to call. The CDR3 loop spans 13 amino acids. V lost 0 bases, J lost 6 bases, and 8 bases lay in between. Per germline, CDR1 LNHNV and CDR2 YYDKDF (reference sequence). In DNA form, the CDR3 reads TGTGCCACCAGCAGAGATTGGGGTGCTGAAGCTTTCTTT. Translated: CATSRDWGAEAFF. The full variable domain, in which reference TRBV15 and TRBJ1-1 provide the parts outside the CDR3, is DAMVIQNPRYQVTQFGKPVTLSCSQTLNHNVMYWYQQKSSQAPKLLFHYYDKDFNNEADTPDNFQSRRPNTSFCFLDIRSPGLGDTAMYLCATSRDWGAEAFFGQGTRLTVV.

V is TRBV7-6 and J is TRBJ1-4; D not resolved. This CDR3 region has 13 residues. Trimming pared 3 bases from V and 1 base from J, leaving 3 bases between. From germline, CDR1 is SGHVS and CDR2 FNYEAQ. The CDR3 loop is CASSFRTNEKLFF. CDR3 sequence (DNA): TGTGCCAGCAGCTTCCGAACTAATGAAAAACTGTTTTTT.

This chain uses TRBV19 with TRBJ2-2, with 9 nucleotides matching TRBD2. The CDR3 runs to 15 residues. V lost 3 bases to trimming and J lost 2 bases; unmatched junction nucleotides: 1. Germline CDR1 reads LNHDA; CDR2 reads SQIVND (reference sequence). This CDR3 reads CASSILAGNTGELFF. The CDR3 DNA sequence: TGTGCCAGTAGTATCCTAGCGGGAAACACCGGGGAGCTGTTTTTT.

This clone was seen a few times. V and J are TRBV27 and TRBJ1-2; 7 nucleotides align to TRBD1. With V trimmed by 4 bases and J by 7 bases, 9 bases remained unmatched. The germline V gene has CDR1 MNHEY and CDR2 SMNVEV (reference sequence). This CDR3 region has 14 residues. DNA of the CDR3: TGTGCCAGCAGTTCAACAGGGGTATTAGGTGGCTACACCTTC. It is translated as CASSSTGVLGGYTF.

The chain carries TRBV7-9 and TRBJ2-7, with 13 bases identical to TRBD2. CDR3 length: 16 residues. V was pared by 5 bases and J by 6 bases, with 10 bases of the junction left unmatched. Per germline, CDR1 SEHNR and CDR2 FQNEAQ (reference sequence). The CDR3: CASSPSGLAGILEQYF. The CDR3 bases are TGTGCCAGCAGCCCGTCGGGACTAGCGGGAATTCTCGAGCAGTACTTC.

This chain joins TRBV5-4 and TRBJ2-5, with D possibly matching TRBD1 (6 bases). The germline gives CDR1 SGHNT, CDR2 YYREEE (reference sequence). The CDR3 sequence is 14 residues long. Trimming cost V 3 bases and J 0 bases, with 9 bases left between them. The chain's CDR3 is CASSWDTHQETQYF. The CDR3 coding sequence is TGTGCCAGCAGCTGGGACACCCACCAAGAGACCCAGTACTTC.

Regarding this clone: One end of the junction fails to match germline, which may point to a read error. J is TRBJ2-7 and V is TRBV28, with 9 positions matching TRBD2. Germline-derived CDR1 and CDR2 are MDHEN and SYDVKM. The CDR3 has 14 residues. This CDR3 reads CASTLTSGHYEQYF. CDR3 coding DNA: TGTGCCAGCACTTTAACTAGCGGGCATTACGAGCAGTACTTC.

This clone appeared a single time. V usage is TRBV6-5 and J usage is TRBJ2-7; weak D call: TRBD1 (5 bases). This CDR3 contains 16 residues. CDR1 is MNHEY, CDR2 SVGAGI, per germline. Trimming stripped 0 bases from V and 3 bases from J, with 15 bases between. The CDR3 DNA sequence: TGTGCCAGCAGTTACTCGGTCGGCGAAAGGGGCTACGAGCAGTACTTC. Translation: CASSYSVGERGYEQYF.

This clone was seen once. The chain employs TRBV9 and TRBJ2-3; the D gene is possibly TRBD2 (6 bases). Germline assignment: CDR1 SGDLS and CDR2 YYNGEE. This CDR3 is built from 16 residues. V lost 0 bases and J lost 2, with 13 bases in between. CDR3 amino acids: CASSVELASTTDTQYF. CDR3 in DNA: TGTGCCAGCAGCGTAGAGCTAGCGAGTACCACAGATACGCAGTATTTT.

The V and J genes are TRBV6-6 and TRBJ2-7; a weak D match, TRBD1 (6 bases). The CDR3 is made up of 15 amino acids. CDR1 and CDR2 (germline): MNHNY, SVGAGI (reference sequence). Between the trimmed V and J ends, which lost 6 bases and 2 bases, there was a span of 17 bases. The CDR3 DNA sequence: TGTGCCAGCAGGACTTCGGGACACCAAACCTACGAGCAGTACTTC. Translation: CASRTSGHQTYEQYF.

V is TRBV10-2 and J is TRBJ1-2; perhaps TRBD1 as D (5 bases). The germline V gene has CDR1 WSHSY and CDR2 SAAADI. Deletions cut 0 bases from V and 5 bases from J, with 13 bases between. The CDR3 totals 15 residues. The CDR3 protein is CASSESKGVKYGYTF. As DNA, the CDR3 is TGCGCCAGCAGTGAGTCGAAAGGGGTCAAATATGGCTACACCTTC.

The chain joins TRBV7-6 to TRBJ1-5; 11 bases align to TRBD1. The CDR3 runs 16 residues. The V gene end was trimmed by 1 base and the J gene end by 7 bases; junction bases not matched to a gene: 6. Per germline, CDR1 SGHVS and CDR2 FNYEAQ. The CDR3 DNA follows: TGTGCCAGCAGCTTAGGGACAGGGGGCGCTGGGCAGCCCCAGCATTTT. This translates into CASSLGTGGAGQPQHF. The whole variable domain, remainder taken from reference TRBV7-6 and TRBJ1-5, is GAGVSQSPRYKVTKRGQDVALRCDPISGHVSLYWYRQALGQGPEFLTYFNYEAQQDKSGLPNDRFSAERPEGSISTLTIQRTEQRDSAMYRCASSLGTGGAGQPQHFGDGTRLSIL.

The chain's CDR3 is CASSPPSGAHTGELFF. The CDR3 bases are TGTGCCAGCAGTCCACCCTCGGGAGCCCACACCGGGGAGCTGTTTTTT. V gene TRBV27 combines with J gene TRBJ2-2; possible D gene TRBD2, 6 bases. The germline CDR1 and CDR2 sequences are MNHEY and SMNVEV (reference sequence). The CDR3 runs to 16 residues. The V end lost 5 bases, the J end lost 3 bases, and 16 bases lay between the germline ends.

The chain is built from TRBV7-7 and TRBJ2-7; 7 bases align to TRBD2. J was trimmed by 6 bases and V by 3 bases; bases with no gene match: 14. There are 16 residues in the CDR3. Germline lookup yields CDR1 SSHAT and CDR2 FNYEAQ (reference sequence). The CDR3 is CASSFSLAEGFSEQYF. In DNA, the CDR3 is TGTGCCAGCAGCTTCTCGCTAGCGGAGGGGTTCAGCGAGCAGTACTTC.

V gene TRBV6-5 combines with J gene TRBJ2-5; perhaps TRBD1 as D (6 bases). With 0 bases removed from V and 4 bases from J, the gap between germline ends came to 12 bases. CDR3 size: 15 residues. Germline-derived CDR1 and CDR2 are MNHEY and SVGAGI. The DNA of the CDR3 is TGTGCCAGCAGTTACTCGAACCAGGGGATAGAGACCCAGTACTTC. Translation: CASSYSNQGIETQYF.

The chain employs TRBV5-1 and TRBJ2-4, with D maybe TRBD2 (5 bases). Germline assignment: CDR1 SGHRS and CDR2 YFSETQ. V lost 0 bases, J lost 5 bases, and 12 bases lay in between. The CDR3 totals 15 residues. CDR3 in amino acids: CASSLGVLGENIQYF. CDR3 nucleotide sequence: TGCGCCAGCAGCTTGGGGGTGCTCGGGGAAAACATTCAGTACTTC. Combining the CDR3 with reference TRBV5-1 and TRBJ2-4 gives the whole variable domain KAGVTQTPRYLIKTRGQQVTLSCSPISGHRSVSWYQQTPGQGLQFLFEYFSETQRNKGNFPGRFSGRQFSNSRSEMNVSTLELGDSALYLCASSLGVLGENIQYFGAGTRLSVL.

This chain links TRBV7-9 with TRBJ2-2, with 16 nucleotides matching TRBD2. Germline CDR1 and CDR2: SEHNR and FQNEAQ (reference sequence). This CDR3 region has 19 residues. Germline trimming cut 2 bases from V and 6 bases from J; bases unmatched to any gene: 9. The CDR3 DNA follows: TGTGCCAGCAGCTTACGCGGGACTAGCGGGAGGGCGTTATCCGGGGAGCTGTTTTTT. Translating it yields CASSLRGTSGRALSGELFF.

The chain couples TRBV28 to TRBJ2-2, with D hard to call. V lost 0 bases to trimming and J lost 0 bases, with 11 bases between them. CDR1 is MDHEN, CDR2 SYDVKM, per germline. The CDR3 length is 17 residues. The DNA of the CDR3 is TGTGCCAGCAGTTTATGGAAAATGACGGCGAACACCGGGGAGCTGTTTTTT. It specifies CASSLWKMTANTGELFF.

This chain joins TRBV5-1 and TRBJ2-7; 10 nucleotides align to TRBD2. This CDR3 region has 20 residues. The germline gives CDR1 SGHRS, CDR2 YFSETQ. The J segment lost 0 bases and the V segment lost 3 bases, leaving 18 bases of the junction unmatched. The CDR3 bases are TGCGCCAGCAGCTCGACTACCCCTGAGGTAGCGGGAGGACCCTCCTACGAGCAGTACTTC. Translated: CASSSTTPEVAGGPSYEQYF.